Shown below are 30 T cell receptor beta chains from a single sample sequenced in a study of a mutant IDH1 vaccine in newly diagnosed glioma. Clones were sequenced by immunoSEQ multiplex PCR, and TCRdb holds only the in-frame ones, with some missing. The data show around 40,000 clones, 80% to 85% seen once. No antigen has been assigned to these receptors. Described time point: week 11, during vaccination. Every vaccine dose comprised 300 ug of mutant IDH1 20-mer peptide plus topical imiquimod. The input for sequencing was PBMCs, taken from a glioma patient whose treatment included an IDH1 peptide vaccine. The source of these receptors is a man in his forties with glioma.

The chain uses TRBV5-1 and TRBJ1-4, with D perhaps TRBD1 (5 bases). Germline V gene lookup returns CDR1 SGHRS and CDR2 YFSETQ. The CDR3 runs to 14 residues. Trimming took 3 bases from V and 7 from J, leaving 13 bases between them. The CDR3 DNA follows: TGCGCCAGCAGCTCAGGGAGAGGGAGTGAAAAACTGTTTTTT. It is translated as CASSSGRGSEKLFF.

This clone was found a few times. The rearrangement joins TRBV28 to TRBJ1-2, with TRBD1 identical over 10 bases. The CDR3 sequence is 14 residues long. With V trimmed by 6 bases and J by 7 bases, 8 bases remained unmatched. Germline CDR1 is MDHEN and CDR2 is SYDVKM. CDR3 sequence (DNA): TGTGCCAGCAGAACAGCCGGGACAGGGGTTGGCTACACCTTC. It is translated as CASRTAGTGVGYTF.

This clone was found once. V is TRBV5-4 and J is TRBJ2-3; D not resolved. V shed 7 bases and J shed 0 bases, with 15 bases lying between them. CDR1 and CDR2 from the germline V gene are SGHNT and YYREEE (reference sequence). This CDR3 has 15 amino acids. CDR3 bases: TGTGCCAGCTCAAACGGGCGGCTCAGCACAGATACGCAGTATTTT. Encoded protein: CASSNGRLSTDTQYF.

This clone was found once. The chain carries TRBV10-3 and TRBJ2-7; D may be TRBD1 (6 bases). CDR1 and CDR2 (germline): ENHRY, SYGVKD. With 10 bases removed from V and 6 bases from J, the gap between germline ends came to 19 bases. The CDR3 has 13 amino acids. This chain's CDR3 is CATDRTANGEQYF. In nucleotides, the CDR3 is TGTGCCACCGACCGGACAGCTAACGGCGAGCAGTACTTC.

This rearrangement joins TRBV9 to TRBJ2-1; TRBD1 matches 7 bases. Germline assignment: CDR1 SGDLS and CDR2 YYNGEE. J gave up 1 base and V 0 bases, and 7 bases lay outside the gene matches. The CDR3 runs 17 residues. The CDR3: CASSVGQGGPSYNEQFF. CDR3 in DNA: TGTGCCAGCAGCGTAGGCCAAGGGGGCCCTTCCTACAATGAGCAGTTCTTC.

V gene TRBV7-9 combines with J gene TRBJ2-7, with no clear D. The CDR3 totals 13 residues. Trimming took 6 bases from V and 0 from J, leaving 9 bases between them. In germline, CDR1 is SEHNR, CDR2 FQNEAQ (reference sequence). The CDR3 DNA reads TGTGCCAGCAGTGGAAAAAGCTCCTACGAGCAGTACTTC. Translation: CASSGKSSYEQYF.

There are a few counts of this clone. The chain joins TRBV14 to TRBJ1-1; D remains unclear. The V and J ends lost 1 base and 6 bases respectively, with 12 bases between them. The CDR3 loop spans 14 amino acids. CDR1 and CDR2 from the germline V gene are SGHDN and FVKESK. The CDR3 DNA reads as TGTGCCAGCAGCCAAGGGTTAGCCTTTTCTGAAGCTTTCTTT. This encodes CASSQGLAFSEAFF.

The chain couples TRBV6-5 to TRBJ1-1; the D gene is possibly TRBD1 (6 bases). The CDR3 totals 14 residues. Trimming pared 2 bases from V and 3 bases from J, leaving 10 bases between. Germline CDR1 is MNHEY and CDR2 is SVGAGI. This chain's CDR3 is CASSYRDRHTEAFF. CDR3 nucleotide sequence: TGTGCCAGCAGTTACCGCGACAGGCACACTGAAGCTTTCTTT.

The rearrangement uses TRBV7-9 and TRBJ2-4; tentative D call: TRBD2 (5 bases). The V gene's germline CDR1 is SEHNR and CDR2 FQNEAQ (reference sequence). The CDR3 contains 15 residues. The V end was cut by 4 bases, the J end by 3 bases, with 13 bases between. The chain's CDR3 is CASSSSPEGKNIQYF. CDR3 DNA sequence: TGTGCCAGCAGCTCGTCCCCCGAGGGCAAAAACATTCAGTACTTC.

This chain uses TRBV7-9 with TRBJ2-7; 7 positions match TRBD2. CDR3 length equals 14 residues. Looked up from germline, CDR1 is SEHNR and CDR2 is FQNEAQ (reference sequence). V gave up 2 bases and J gave up 5 bases; unmatched junction bases: 6. The CDR3 reads CASSLSAGAHEQYF. The DNA of the CDR3 is TGTGCCAGCAGCTTATCTGCGGGAGCCCACGAGCAGTACTTC.

The chain recombines TRBV9 with TRBJ2-3, with 7 bases matching TRBD2. Germline CDR1 is SGDLS and CDR2 is YYNGEE. J lost 0 bases, V lost 6 bases, and 10 bases had no gene match. The CDR3 consists of 16 residues. The CDR3 loop is CASNAGLADSTDTQYF. CDR3 nucleotide sequence: TGTGCCAGCAACGCTGGGCTAGCGGATAGCACAGATACGCAGTATTTT.

This clone is a singleton in its sample. The chain combines TRBV9 with TRBJ2-3, with 9 nucleotides matching TRBD2. Trimming at V came to 4 bases and at J to 5 bases, leaving 8 bases not matched to a gene. Germline V gene lookup returns CDR1 SGDLS and CDR2 YYNGEE. CDR3 size: 15 residues. The DNA for the CDR3 is TGTGCCAGCAGCCCGGGACTAGCCAATCGAGATACGCAGTATTTT. This encodes CASSPGLANRDTQYF.

The chain is built from TRBV19 and TRBJ2-7, with 8 bases matching TRBD2. CDR3 length: 11 residues. With 10 bases clipped from V and 4 bases from J, the junction kept 3 bases outside the gene matches. Germline-derived CDR1 and CDR2 are LNHDA and SQIVND (reference sequence). The CDR3 nucleotides read TGTGCCACCGTAGCGGGATACGAGCAGTACTTC. Its protein product is CATVAGYEQYF.

This clone has a handful of counts. This chain joins TRBV7-2 and TRBJ2-1, with D possibly TRBD2 on 6 matching bases. The germline CDR1 and CDR2 sequences are SGHTA and FQGNSA. With 5 bases removed from V and 0 bases from J, the gap between germline ends came to 11 bases. This CDR3 spans 15 amino acids. As DNA, the CDR3 is TGTGCCAGCAGCCCCCGGAGGGGCTCCTACAATGAGCAGTTCTTC. This translates into CASSPRRGSYNEQFF.

The chain couples TRBV19 to TRBJ1-1, with D possibly TRBD1 on 6 matching bases. V was clipped by 5 bases and J by 6 bases, with 25 bases between them. The CDR3 runs to 17 residues. Germline assignment: CDR1 LNHDA and CDR2 SQIVND (reference sequence). CDR3 loop: CASSAPLGGAGFPEAFF. CDR3 coding DNA: TGTGCCAGTAGTGCCCCCCTTGGGGGCGCTGGCTTCCCTGAAGCTTTCTTT.

The chain recombines TRBV7-2 with TRBJ2-1; the match to TRBD2 covers 11 bases. Germline trimming cut 5 bases from V and 6 bases from J; bases unmatched to any gene: 6. Per the germline V gene, CDR1 is SGHTA and CDR2 is FQGNSA. CDR3 length: 15 amino acids. DNA for the CDR3: TGTGCCAGCAGCCCGGCCGGACTAGCGGGCAATGAGCAGTTCTTC. Translating gives CASSPAGLAGNEQFF.

The chain is built from TRBV7-2 and TRBJ2-5; D is perhaps TRBD2 (6 bases). Per germline, CDR1 SGHTA and CDR2 FQGNSA. V was cut by 7 bases and J by 1 base, with 13 bases left in between. This CDR3 spans 14 amino acids. CDR3 sequence (DNA): TGTGCCAGCAATCGGAGGGCACTCCAAGAGACCCAGTACTTC. Translated: CASNRRALQETQYF.

The chain couples TRBV27 to TRBJ2-6; D gene uncertain. This CDR3 has 13 residues. Deletions cut 8 bases from V and 4 bases from J, with 9 bases between. Germline loops: CDR1 MNHEY, CDR2 SMNVEV (reference sequence). The CDR3 DNA reads TGTGCCAGCGCCACAGCCGGGGCCAACGTCCTGACTTTC. Translated: CASATAGANVLTF.

This rearrangement joins TRBV10-3 to TRBJ2-7, with D unclear. The V end was cut by 6 bases, the J end by 5 bases, with 14 bases between. The germline CDR1 and CDR2 sequences are ENHRY and SYGVKD. The CDR3 extends over 13 amino acids. The CDR3 DNA sequence: TGTGCCATCAGCGCCACTGGGGTCGACGAGCAGTACTTC. Amino acids: CAISATGVDEQYF.

The chain combines TRBV27 with TRBJ2-6; D ambiguous. The CDR3 is 14 residues long. Trimming stripped 6 bases from V and 5 bases from J, with 11 bases between. Germline assignment: CDR1 MNHEY and CDR2 SMNVEV (reference sequence). This chain's CDR3 is CASRVVPWANVLTF. CDR3 nucleotide sequence: TGTGCCAGCAGAGTAGTCCCCTGGGCCAACGTCCTGACTTTC. Looking up the rest from reference TRBV27 and TRBJ2-6 gives the full variable domain: EAQVTQNPRYLITVTGKKLTVTCSQNMNHEYMSWYRQDPGLGLRQIYYSMNVEVTDKGDVPEGYKVSRKEKRNFPLILESPSPNQTSLYFCASRVVPWANVLTFGAGSRLTVL.

This clone was observed a handful of times. The gene calls are TRBV6-6 and TRBJ1-5; no clear D gene. CDR1 and CDR2 from the germline V gene are MNHNY and SVGAGI (reference sequence). The CDR3 length is 11 residues. Trimming left V 6 bases short and J 5 bases short, with 5 bases between. CDR3 bases: TGTGCCAGCAGGGGTGATCAGCCCCAGCATTTT. Encoded protein: CASRGDQPQHF.

This chain connects TRBV10-3 to TRBJ2-1; the D gene is possibly TRBD1 (6 bases). Trimming cost V 9 bases and J 5 bases, with 14 bases left between them. Germline loops: CDR1 ENHRY, CDR2 SYGVKD. The length of the CDR3 is 13 residues. The CDR3 loop is CAIKLSGDNEQFF. CDR3 coding DNA: TGTGCCATTAAGCTGTCAGGGGACAATGAGCAGTTCTTC.

The rearrangement links TRBV5-4 to TRBJ2-1, with TRBD2 matching 7 bases. The length of the CDR3 is 15 residues. The V gene's germline CDR1 is SGHNT and CDR2 YYREEE (reference sequence). J gave up 6 bases and V 4 bases, and 10 bases lay outside the gene matches. This CDR3 is CASSPFGLGLNEQFF. The CDR3 nucleotides are TGTGCCAGCAGCCCATTTGGACTAGGGCTCAATGAGCAGTTCTTC.

This clone came up once. The CDR3: CASSQVGTAATNEKLFF. The CDR3 DNA follows: TGCGCCAGCAGCCAAGTAGGGACGGCCGCAACTAATGAAAAACTGTTTTTT. This chain uses TRBV4-1 with TRBJ1-4, with D perhaps matching TRBD1 (5 bases). Germline assignment: CDR1 MGHRA and CDR2 YSYEKL. The CDR3 extends over 17 amino acids. V was clipped by 1 base and J by 0 bases, with 12 bases between them.

The gene calls are TRBV6-1 and TRBJ2-1; the D is unclear. The CDR3 runs to 15 residues. V lost 0 bases to trimming and J lost 6 bases, with 12 bases between them. CDR1 and CDR2 from the germline V gene are MNHNS and SASEGT. CDR3 protein: CASSEAPRTGNEQFF. CDR3 coding DNA: TGTGCCAGCAGTGAAGCGCCAAGGACGGGCAATGAGCAGTTCTTC.

This clone has just a few counts. This rearrangement joins TRBV4-1 to TRBJ1-1; D gene ambiguous. From germline, CDR1 is MGHRA and CDR2 YSYEKL. CDR3 length: 14 residues. Trimming shortened V by 0 bases and J by 5 bases, and 10 bases separated the two germline ends. CDR3 in amino acids: CASSQDIIWTEAFF. CDR3 bases: TGCGCCAGCAGCCAAGACATCATATGGACTGAAGCTTTCTTT.

The chain couples TRBV7-2 to TRBJ2-7; D is ambiguous. The CDR3 covers 13 residues. Trimming stripped 6 bases from V and 0 bases from J, with 9 bases between. The V gene's germline CDR1 is SGHTA and CDR2 FQGNSA. The CDR3 is CASRVGYSYEQYF. The CDR3 nucleotides read TGTGCCAGCAGGGTCGGGTACTCCTACGAGCAGTACTTC.

V and J are TRBV7-3 and TRBJ2-2; TRBD1 matches 7 bases. The germline CDR1 and CDR2 sequences are SGHTA and FQGTGA. This CDR3 spans 14 amino acids. V gave up 5 bases and J gave up 5 bases; unmatched junction bases: 5. In nucleotides, the CDR3 is TGTGCCAGCAGCGACCTGACAGGGACCGGGGAGCTGTTTTTT. Protein sequence: CASSDLTGTGELFF.

The rearrangement uses TRBV7-2 and TRBJ1-4; possibly TRBD1 for D (6 bases). Germline CDR1 and CDR2: SGHTA and FQGNSA. V was cut by 5 bases and J by 8 bases, with 18 bases left in between. This CDR3 spans 15 amino acids. The CDR3 loop is CASSRSRGGEEKLFF. The CDR3 region has the DNA TGTGCCAGCAGCCGCAGCCGAGGGGGAGAGGAAAAACTGTTTTTT.

The CDR3 DNA reads as TGTGCCATCAGTGAAACATTGAGTGAAAAACTGTTTTTT. Its protein is CAISETLSEKLFF. The V gene is TRBV10-3, the J gene TRBJ1-4, with unresolved D. V was shortened by 3 bases and J by 7 bases, with 9 bases between the two germline ends. CDR3 length: 13 amino acids. The germline V gene has CDR1 ENHRY and CDR2 SYGVKD.